Presented here are 14 T cell receptor beta chains from one specimen sequenced in a study of regulatory T cells in long-lasting Graves disease. Both iRepertoire HTBI primers and Arm-PCR of CDR3 regions were used to build the TCR beta libraries. Via MiXCR, TCRdb re-called the multiplex PCR reads, giving one row per CDR3 protein. The data hold a few hundred thousand distinct CDR3 sequences, with 15% to 20% observed a single time. As to time point: newly diagnosed GD, antithyroid drugs for less than 3 months. Extracted PBMC RNA gave rise to the TCR library. The same data also went into a second study, on T cells in Graves' hyperthyroidism and ophthalmopathy.

Sequencing used peripheral blood mononuclear cells (PBMCs), obtained at new diagnosis, from a patient treated with antithyroid drugs. The receptor set was obtained from a woman younger than 45 with Graves disease.

In this sample, this clonotype turned up many times. CDR3 amino acids: CIGGAVTGELFF. The CDR3 DNA reads as TGCATCGGGGGGGCCGTCACCGGGGAGCTGTTTTTT. The chain combines TRBV29-1 with TRBJ2-2; 8 bases match TRBD2. The germline V gene has CDR1 SQVTM and CDR2 ANQGSEA. CDR3 length equals 12 residues.

CDR3 DNA: TGTGCCAGCAGTGAATCGTGGGGGGACGGCACAGATACGCAGTATTTT. It encodes CASSESWGDGTDTQYF. The chain employs TRBV2 and TRBJ2-3, with D possibly TRBD2 on 6 matching bases. Germline CDR1 and CDR2: SNHLY and FYNNEI. This CDR3 is 16 amino acids long. V was pared by 2 bases and J by 1 base, with 13 bases between.

This clonotype was seen many times. This sequence joins TRBV6-1 and TRBJ2-2; D is possibly TRBD2 (6 bases). Germline CDR1 reads MNHNS; CDR2 reads SASEGT. The CDR3 extends over 13 amino acids. Trimming pared 4 bases from V and 6 bases from J, leaving 9 bases between. The DNA for the CDR3 is TGTGCCAGCAGTGGAGGGACTTCCGGGGAGCTGTTTTTT. Translating it yields CASSGGTSGELFF.

This clonotype was recorded many times. The chain joins TRBV12-3 or TRBV12-4 to TRBJ2-1, with 16 bases identical to TRBD2. The CDR3 runs 21 residues. The V segment lost 5 bases and the J segment 5 bases; nucleotides outside the gene matches: 18. CDR3 coding DNA: TGTGCCAGCAGTCCACCCCAGACGGGACTAGCGGGGGGGCTCCTAGACAATGAGCAGTTCTTC. This sequence encodes CASSPPQTGLAGGLLDNEQFF.

In its sample, this clonotype was seen many times. J is TRBJ2-2 and V is TRBV20-1; D uncertain. Trimming cost V 0 bases and J 4 bases, with 3 bases left between them. There are 12 residues in the CDR3. Per germline, CDR1 DFQATT and CDR2 SNEGSKA (reference sequence). This CDR3 reads CSARESTGELFF. CDR3 nucleotides: TGCAGTGCTAGAGAGAGCACCGGGGAGCTGTTTTTT.

CDR3 protein: CASSYEASGGAPYF. CDR3 DNA sequence: TGTGCCAGCAGTTACGAAGCTAGCGGGGGGGCCCCGTACTTC. The V call is TRBV6-5, the J call TRBJ2-7; 12 positions match TRBD2. V dropped 2 bases and J dropped 12; count of bases not matched to a gene: 8. CDR3 length: 14 residues. Germline loops: CDR1 MNHEY, CDR2 SVGAGI.

CDR3 residues: CASSLSAFKKLFF. The CDR3 region has the DNA TGTGCCAGCAGTCTATCCGCCTTTAAAAAACTGTTTTTT. The rearrangement uses TRBV2 and TRBJ1-4, with unresolved D. Germline values: CDR1 SNHLY, CDR2 FYNNEI. With 5 bases removed from V and 9 bases from J, the gap between germline ends came to 13 bases. The CDR3 extends over 13 amino acids.

This clonotype was counted at least ten times. Just one base apart from a much larger clone, this may be a read error. J is TRBJ1-2 and V is TRBV27; D not certain. CDR3 length: 16 amino acids. With 6 bases removed from V and 9 bases from J, the gap between germline ends came to 26 bases. Germline lookup yields CDR1 MNHEY and CDR2 SMNVEV (reference sequence). In nucleotides, the CDR3 is TGTGCCAGCAGCCCGGGCAGAATTAGGTGGTGGCTTAGCTACACCTTC. It yields the protein CASSPGRIRWWLSYTF.

Concerning this clonotype: This may be a read error, as it is one base from a much larger clone. Because it lacks the conserved phenylalanine or tryptophan at the end, this CDR3 is likely a read error. CDR3 coding DNA: TGCAGTGCTACAAGACGGGGGACAACTAATGAAAAACTGTTTCTT. Amino acids: CSATRRGTTNEKLFL. The gene calls are TRBV20-1 and TRBJ1-4; D is possibly TRBD1 (5 bases). This CDR3 comprises 15 residues. V shed 4 bases and J shed 0 bases, with 12 bases lying between them. The germline gives CDR1 DFQATT, CDR2 SNEGSKA (reference sequence).

In its sample, this clonotype was seen many times. This chain connects TRBV25-1 to TRBJ2-7; 7 bases line up with TRBD1. The germline V gene encodes CDR1 MGHDK and CDR2 SYGVNS. CDR3 size: 12 residues. V shed 4 bases, J shed 3 bases, and the junction held 0 bases outside the gene matches. CDR3 nucleotide sequence: TGTGCCAGCAGTGCAGGGGGCTACGAGCAGTACTTC. Protein: CASSAGGYEQYF.

This clonotype was recorded many times. The chain recombines TRBV3-1 with TRBJ2-1; TRBD1 matches 8 bases. Germline trimming cut 1 base from V and 4 bases from J; bases unmatched to any gene: 6. The CDR3 consists of 16 residues. Germline CDR1 and CDR2: LGHDT and YNNKEL (reference sequence). The DNA of the CDR3 is TGTGCCAGCAGCCAAGCGGGTCAGGGGGCATACAATGAGCAGTTCTTC. Residues: CASSQAGQGAYNEQFF.

About this clonotype: A single base separates this from a much larger clone, so it may be a read error. The chain employs TRBV20-1 and TRBJ2-4; D is possibly TRBD1 or TRBD2 (5 bases each). Germline-derived CDR1 and CDR2 are DFQATT and SNEGSKA (reference sequence). This CDR3 has 17 residues. CDR3 loop: CSARGDGTGSSYNEQYF. The CDR3 DNA follows: TGCAGTGCCAGAGGGGACGGAACCGGTAGCTCCTACAATGAGCAGTACTTC.

This clonotype was counted at least ten times. The chain carries TRBV9 and TRBJ2-1, with TRBD1 identical over 10 bases. The CDR3 spans 15 residues. Trimming at V came to 4 bases and at J to 6 bases, leaving 7 bases not matched to a gene. CDR1 and CDR2 (germline): SGDLS, YYNGEE. The CDR3 DNA is TGTGCCAGCAGCCCCTGGACAGGGGGGCTCAATGAGCAGTTCTTC. This translates into CASSPWTGGLNEQFF. The whole variable domain, filled in from reference TRBV9 and TRBJ2-1, reads DSGVTQTPKHLITATGQRVTLRCSPRSGDLSVYWYQQSLDQGLQFLIQYYNGEERAKGNILERFSAQQFPDLHSELNLSSLELGDSALYFCASSPWTGGLNEQFFGPGTRLTVL.

This clonotype has ten or more counts. V is TRBV12-3 or TRBV12-4 and J is TRBJ1-5; 7 positions match TRBD1. This CDR3 is built from 15 residues. Trimming cost V 5 bases and J 2 bases; bases outside gene matches: 6. The DNA of the CDR3 is TGTGCCAGCAGTCCCCTTACAGGGGGCAATCAGCCCCAGCATTTT. It codes for CASSPLTGGNQPQHF.